The rows below give T cell receptor beta chains drawn from one sample of a study of shared clonotypes between healthy human individuals. Some clones are missing from TCRdb's copy, which holds only in-frame ones; the method was immunoSEQ multiplex PCR. The sample includes roughly 1,000,000 clones, about 84% of them seen just once. The sample consisted of memory CD4+ T cells from PBMCs. All receptors come from a man between 18 and 35 years old in good health. Some clones in this sample may be carry-over from other donors' samples. CDR3s include the opening cysteine and the closing phenylalanine or tryptophan. A D gene is named only where the DNA matches it firmly. A row's size may be missing; if present it is once, few, many or a size class.

d_gene,j_gene,v_gene,abundance,CDR3aa,CDR3nt
TRBD1,TRBJ2-1,TRBV25-1,few,CASSERRDSHYNEQFF,TGTGCCAGCAGTGAGCGCCGGGACAGCCACTACAATGAGCAGTTCTTC
TRBD2,TRBJ2-3,TRBV29-1,NA,CSVPLAGVRDTQYF,TGCAGCGTTCCACTAGCGGGAGTTCGAGATACGCAGTATTTT
NA,TRBJ2-6,TRBV6-6,NA,CASSYDSSGANVLTF,TGTGCCAGCAGTTATGACAGCTCTGGGGCCAACGTCCTGACTTTC
TRBD2,TRBJ2-7,TRBV9,NA,CASSKGLAPYEQYF,TGTGCCAGCAGCAAAGGACTAGCGCCCTACGAGCAGTACTTC
TRBD2,TRBJ2-1,TRBV5-6,NA,CATFLAGGDNEQFF,TGTGCCACATTCCTAGCGGGAGGGGACAATGAGCAGTTCTTC
TRBD2,TRBJ2-7,TRBV18,NA,CASSQGLAGSEQYF,TGTGCCAGCTCACAGGGACTAGCGGGATCCGAGCAGTACTTC
NA,TRBJ2-7,TRBV5-1,NA,CASSLPKDGIYEQYF,TGCGCCAGCAGCTTGCCTAAGGACGGGATCTACGAGCAGTACTTC
TRBD2,TRBJ2-5,TRBV7-2,NA,CASSLEVGRRETQYF,TGTGCCAGCAGCTTAGAGGTCGGGAGGCGCGAGACCCAGTACTTC
NA,TRBJ2-3,TRBV4-1,NA,CASSQDHGGNKWDTQYF,TGCGCCAGCAGCCAAGATCACGGCGGGAACAAGTGGGATACGCAGTATTTT
TRBD2,TRBJ2-7,TRBV18,NA,CASSPRLAGDGEQYF,TGTGCCAGCTCACCGCGACTAGCGGGAGATGGGGAGCAGTACTTC
NA,TRBJ2-7,TRBV27,few,CASSSQNAYEQYF,TGTGCCAGCAGTTCACAGAATGCCTACGAGCAGTACTTC
TRBD1,TRBJ1-2,TRBV30,many,CAWNPGGAVGYTF,TGTGCCTGGAACCCAGGGGGCGCTGTTGGCTACACCTTC
TRBD2,TRBJ2-3,TRBV27,few,CASAKPSGSTDTQYF,TGTGCCAGCGCTAAACCTAGCGGTAGCACAGATACGCAGTATTTT
TRBD1,TRBJ2-1,TRBV2,NA,CASAAGQGARNEQFF,TGTGCCAGCGCTGCAGGACAGGGGGCGCGTAATGAGCAGTTCTTC
NA,TRBJ1-3,TRBV2,NA,CASSASVSGNTIYF,TGTGCCAGCAGTGCTTCGGTCTCTGGAAACACCATATATTTT
NA,TRBJ1-2,TRBV7-9,NA,CASSLGQGEPYGYTF,TGTGCCAGCAGCTTAGGGCAGGGAGAACCCTATGGCTACACCTTC
NA,TRBJ1-1,TRBV19,NA,CASSPPSWGPKNTEAFF,TGTGCCAGTAGTCCCCCATCGTGGGGGCCGAAGAACACTGAAGCTTTCTTT